Described below is a single T cell receptor (beta chain) sequence and its context. Distinct nucleotide sequences in the sample also encode this CDR3. These data originate in a study of blood T cell repertoires in COVID-19. Sequencing used immunoSEQ multiplex PCR; TCRdb keeps in-frame clones, though not all of them. The sample consists of 430,000 or so clones, 88% of them appearing once. There are 12 residues in the CDR3. With 5 bases clipped from V and 8 bases from J, the junction kept 4 bases outside the gene matches. Sequencing was carried out using PBMCs or T cells enriched from blood (not recorded which). This clonotype was obtained from a woman aged 40 to 50 who had recovered from COVID-19. The chain has TRBV12-3 or TRBV12-4 and TRBJ1-2, with 8 bases aligning to TRBD1. CDR3 nucleotide sequence: TGTGCCAGCAGTCCGGACAGGGTGGGCTACACCTTC. Protein product: CASSPDRVGYTF.